This TCR beta chain was identified during a study of blood T cell repertoires in COVID-19. Study background: Sites in the United States, Italy and Spain provided acute and convalescent COVID-19 samples. The cDNA or gDNA used as material had been derived from T cells, B-cell-depleted T cells, or PBMCs.

Under the authors' procedure: Cell counts per sample came from amplifying reference gene primers. Clones were read by immunoSEQ multiplex PCR, and TCRdb kept only the in-frame ones, dropping some. V and J calls and clone size are given by that table; D and trimming were obtained from the DNA. The sample shows 90,000 to 100,000 clones, around 85% of them seen only once. This clone was seen a single time. CDR1 and CDR2 (germline): SGDLS, YYNGEE. CDR3 length equals 14 residues. With 3 bases clipped from V and 9 bases from J, the junction kept 3 bases outside the gene matches. The chain joins TRBV9 to TRBJ1-6; 10 bases fit TRBD1. The material sequenced was peripheral blood. This clonotype was sampled from a woman aged 55-70 years with acute or convalescent COVID-19. CDR3 amino acids: CASSGGQGRSPLHF. The CDR3 DNA is TGTGCCAGCAGCGGGGGACAGGGGCGTTCACCCCTCCACTTT.